Presented here are 12 T cell receptor beta chains from one specimen sequenced in a study of CD8 T cell repertoires and HIV-1 epitope variants. Sequenced by immunoSEQ multiplex PCR; TCRdb stores in-frame clones only, minus some. The sample has roughly 5,600 clones, about 64% seen once. Antigens for these TCRs are unknown. Sequencing was done on a sample of cultured CD8+ T cells derived from PBMCs. Source of these receptors: a male donor with HIV.

The V and J genes are TRBV6-5 and TRBJ2-7, with 10 bases aligning to TRBD2. The CDR3 runs to 15 residues. V shed 3 bases, J shed 2 bases, and the junction held 4 bases outside the gene matches. Germline assignment: CDR1 MNHEY and CDR2 SVGAGI. The CDR3 DNA reads as TGTGCCAGCAGTTATCTAGCGGGAGAACCCTACGAGCAGTACTTC. Encoded protein: CASSYLAGEPYEQYF.

The chain uses TRBV5-1 and TRBJ1-2, with TRBD1 as a possible D gene (6 bases). The V and J ends lost 4 bases and 8 bases respectively, with 12 bases between them. The germline V gene encodes CDR1 SGHRS and CDR2 YFSETQ. This CDR3 is built from 12 residues. CDR3 in amino acids: CASSLGGGGYTF. Written as DNA, the CDR3 is TGCGCCAGCAGCCTCGGGGGCGGGGGCTACACCTTC.

The CDR3 DNA is TGTGCCAGCAGCTTTGAGACCTCTTCCAAGGGGGAGCTGTTTTTT. Residues: CASSFETSSKGELFF. This chain connects TRBV5-5 to TRBJ2-2; D is unclear. V was pared by 2 bases and J by 8 bases, with 16 bases between. Germline V CDR1 and CDR2: SGHKS, YYEKEE (reference sequence). The CDR3 length is 15 residues.

In its sample, this clone ranks as medium-sized. V gene TRBV19 combines with J gene TRBJ2-2; D remains ambiguous. Per the germline V gene, CDR1 is LNHDA and CDR2 is SQIVND (reference sequence). This CDR3 has 16 residues. The ends were cut back, 0 bases at V and 1 base at J, with 9 bases in the middle. The CDR3 DNA is TGTGCCAGTAGTATAGATCTTCGTGGGAACACCGGGGAGCTGTTTTTT. Amino acid sequence: CASSIDLRGNTGELFF. The whole variable domain, filled in from reference TRBV19 and TRBJ2-2, reads DGGITQSPKYLFRKEGQNVTLSCEQNLNHDAMYWYRQDPGQGLRLIYYSQIVNDFQKGDIAEGYSVSREKKESFPLTVTSAQKNPTAFYLCASSIDLRGNTGELFFGEGSRLTVL.

The chain uses TRBV21-1 and TRBJ2-1; the listed D gene, TRBD2, was not tested against the DNA. TRBV21-1 is classified as a pseudogene. CDR3 length: 15 amino acids. The CDR3 DNA sequence: TGTGCCAGCAGCAAGGAGGGTCTCTCCTACAATGAGCAGTTCTTC. It encodes CASSKEGLSYNEQFF.

The chain carries TRBV18 and TRBJ2-1; TRBD2 agrees at 7 bases. The junction had 1 base not matched to a gene; V was cut back by 2 bases and J by 0 bases. Germline-derived CDR1 and CDR2 are KGHSH and LQKENI. CDR3 length: 15 residues. The CDR3 here is CASSPWTSSYNEQFF. In DNA, the CDR3 is TGTGCCAGCTCACCATGGACTAGCTCCTACAATGAGCAGTTCTTC. The variable domain in full, completed from reference TRBV18 and TRBJ2-1, reads NAGVMQNPRHLVRRRGQEARLRCSPMKGHSHVYWYRQLPEEGLKFMVYLQKENIIDESGMPKERFSAEFPKEGPSILRIQQVVRGDSAAYFCASSPWTSSYNEQFFGPGTRLTVL.

The genes are TRBV2 and TRBJ2-1; possibly TRBD1 or TRBD2 for D (6 bases each). Germline CDR1 and CDR2: SNHLY and FYNNEI. CDR3 length: 16 amino acids. V lost 5 bases to trimming and J lost 9 bases, with 23 bases between them. The CDR3 here is CASSSPGLQQGGEQFF. Here the CDR3 DNA reads TGTGCCAGCAGTTCTCCGGGACTTCAACAAGGGGGTGAGCAGTTCTTC.

The rearrangement joins TRBV9 to TRBJ2-3; 7 bases fit TRBD1. This CDR3 region has 14 residues. Germline trimming cut 3 bases from V and 2 bases from J; bases unmatched to any gene: 3. Germline V CDR1 and CDR2: SGDLS, YYNGEE. In DNA, the CDR3 is TGTGCCAGCAGCGAGGGGGCTGCCACAGATACGCAGTATTTT. Translation: CASSEGAATDTQYF.

This clone was seen a single time. CDR3 in DNA: TGTGCCAGCAGCGGACTCTCTCGGGGACTAGCGATGGATGAGCAGTTCTTC. As protein: CASSGLSRGLAMDEQFF. The J gene is TRBJ2-1, the V gene TRBV9, with TRBD2 identical over 10 bases. Trimming cost V 3 bases and J 8 bases; bases outside gene matches: 14. Looked up from germline, CDR1 is SGDLS and CDR2 is YYNGEE. The CDR3 loop spans 17 amino acids.

The chain employs TRBV5-1 and TRBJ1-5, with a weak D call TRBD1 (5 bases). Looked up from germline, CDR1 is SGHRS and CDR2 is YFSETQ. The CDR3 is 16 residues long. With 2 bases removed from V and 0 bases from J, the gap between germline ends came to 12 bases. CDR3 sequence: CASSLNGANSNQPQHF. The DNA of the CDR3 is TGCGCCAGCAGCTTAAACGGGGCGAATAGCAATCAGCCCCAGCATTTT.

This clone was seen a handful of times. The chain has TRBV7-6 and TRBJ1-2, with a weak D call TRBD1 (5 bases). The CDR3 spans 13 residues. Germline V gene data show CDR1 as SGHVS and CDR2 as FNYEAQ. V gave up 3 bases and J gave up 4 bases, with 9 bases separating them. The CDR3: CASSLGEGYGYTF. In DNA form, the CDR3 reads TGTGCCAGCAGCTTGGGGGAGGGCTATGGCTACACCTTC.

A word on this clone: At one end, the junction sequence differs from germline, possibly due to a read error. V usage is TRBV27 and J usage is TRBJ1-6; TRBD1 matches 9 bases. Per the germline V gene, CDR1 is MNHEY and CDR2 is SMNVEV (reference sequence). This CDR3 is built from 18 residues. This CDR3 reads CASSISPGQGSPNSPLHF. The DNA for the CDR3 is TGTGCCAGCAGTATATCGCCGGGACAGGGCAGTCCTAATTCACCCCTCCACTTT.